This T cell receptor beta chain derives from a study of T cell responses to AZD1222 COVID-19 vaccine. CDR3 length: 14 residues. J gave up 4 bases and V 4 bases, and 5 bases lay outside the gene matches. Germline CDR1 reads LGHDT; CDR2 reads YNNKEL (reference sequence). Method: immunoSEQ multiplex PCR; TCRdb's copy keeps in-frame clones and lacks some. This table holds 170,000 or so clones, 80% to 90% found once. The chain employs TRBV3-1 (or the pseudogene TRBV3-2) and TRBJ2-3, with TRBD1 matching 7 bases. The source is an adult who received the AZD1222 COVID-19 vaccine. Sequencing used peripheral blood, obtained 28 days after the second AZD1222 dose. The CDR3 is CASSPLDRADTQYF. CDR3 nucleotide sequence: TGTGCCAGCAGCCCCCTCGACAGGGCAGATACGCAGTATTTT.